Detailed here is one T cell receptor (beta chain). Its target is not known. At one boundary the junction diverges from the germline segment, which might be a read error. The data originate from a study of blood T cells in healthy people across ages. This CDR3 comprises 17 residues. Per the germline V gene, CDR1 is SGHDT and CDR2 is YYEEEE. The study's findings and limits: The study found more naive CD4+ cells and higher diversity in long-lived than aged donors.

PCR was performed a second time for about 6 to 12 cycles using a sample-barcoded 5' primer and a J-beta primer mix. TCRdb reanalysed the 5' RACE reads using MiXCR and keeps one entry per CDR3 protein. This table holds around 1.5 million distinct CDR3 sequences, 42% found once. Sample: blood. This chain connects TRBV5-6 to TRBJ2-4; either TRBD1 or TRBD2 may supply D (5 bases each). This receptor was taken from a woman aged 18-29 years in good health. Here the CDR3 reads CTSSFRRGPLAKNIQYF. CDR3 in DNA: TGTACCAGCAGCTTCCGACGGGGACCTCTAGCCAAAAACATTCAGTACTTC.